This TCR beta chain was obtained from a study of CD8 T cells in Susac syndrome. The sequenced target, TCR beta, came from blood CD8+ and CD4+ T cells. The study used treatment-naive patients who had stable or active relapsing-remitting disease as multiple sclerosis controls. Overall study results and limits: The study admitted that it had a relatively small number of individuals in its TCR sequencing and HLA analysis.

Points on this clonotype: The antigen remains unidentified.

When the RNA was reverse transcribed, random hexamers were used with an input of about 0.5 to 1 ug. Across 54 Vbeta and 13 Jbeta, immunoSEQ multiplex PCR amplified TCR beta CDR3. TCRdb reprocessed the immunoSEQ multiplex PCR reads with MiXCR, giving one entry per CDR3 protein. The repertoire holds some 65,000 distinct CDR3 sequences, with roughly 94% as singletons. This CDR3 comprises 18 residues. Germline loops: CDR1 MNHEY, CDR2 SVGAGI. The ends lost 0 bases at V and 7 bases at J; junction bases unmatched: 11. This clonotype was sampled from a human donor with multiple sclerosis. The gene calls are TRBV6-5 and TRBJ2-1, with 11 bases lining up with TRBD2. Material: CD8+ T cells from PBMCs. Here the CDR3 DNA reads TGTGCCAGCAGTTACTCTTCGACTAGCGGGACATCAATAAATGAGCAGTTCTTC. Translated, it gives CASSYSSTSGTSINEQFF.